The 22 T cell receptor beta chains in this list originate from one sample, sequenced in a study of cytomegalovirus exposure and HLA in healthy donors. Sequencing was performed with immunoSEQ multiplex PCR; in TCRdb, only in-frame clones are kept and a portion is missing. The sample comprises some 170,000 clones, roughly 86% of which are singletons, and 4% to 4.5% rests with the top ten. Sequencing was done on a sample of PBMCs. These receptors were collected from a man aged 18 to 30 in good health and CMV-seropositive.

The chain is built from TRBV13 and TRBJ2-7; D may be TRBD1 (5 bases). With 5 bases removed from V and 6 bases from J, the gap between germline ends came to 8 bases. The CDR3 covers 11 residues. The germline V gene encodes CDR1 PRHDT and CDR2 FYEKMQ (reference sequence). CDR3 sequence reads: CASSQRGEQYF. CDR3 in DNA: TGTGCCAGCAGCCAAAGGGGCGAGCAGTACTTC. Full variable domain (rest looked up from reference TRBV13 and TRBJ2-7): AAGVIQSPRHLIKEKRETATLKCYPIPRHDTVYWYQQGPGQDPQFLISFYEKMQSDKGSIPDRFSAQQFSDYHSELNMSSLELGDSALYFCASSQRGEQYFGPGTRLTVT.

The sample holds one count of this clone. The J gene is TRBJ2-3, the V gene TRBV6-5; TRBD2 aligns across 8 bases. CDR1 is MNHEY and CDR2 is SVGAGI in the germline V gene. After removal of 2 bases from V and 4 bases from J, the junction contained 5 bases not matched to a gene. The CDR3 totals 15 residues. As DNA, the CDR3 is TGTGCCAGCAGTTACAGCGGGAGCGGCGCAGATACGCAGTATTTT. It codes for CASSYSGSGADTQYF.

The table lists this clone with a few counts. The gene calls are TRBV10-3 and TRBJ2-7, with TRBD2 matching over 7 bases. The CDR3 is 14 residues long. Losses at the gene ends were 4 bases for V and 0 bases for J; bases not matched to a gene: 3. Germline CDR1 reads ENHRY; CDR2 reads SYGVKD. The CDR3 nucleotides read TGTGCCATCAGTGGCGGGACTATCTCCTACGAGCAGTACTTC. This encodes CAISGGTISYEQYF.

The chain carries TRBV7-8 and TRBJ2-1; 7 bases match TRBD2. This CDR3 contains 17 residues. The V and J ends lost 1 base and 0 bases, in that order; junction bases with no gene match: 6. Germline V CDR1 and CDR2: SGHVS, FQNEAQ. Here the CDR3 reads CASSLGGGSFSYNEQFF. The DNA of the CDR3 is TGTGCCAGCAGCTTAGGGGGCGGGAGTTTCTCCTACAATGAGCAGTTCTTC.

The table lists this clone with a few counts. The chain is built from TRBV2 and TRBJ2-7; 8 bases are a match to TRBD1. J lost 0 bases, V lost 5 bases, and 3 bases had no gene match. This CDR3 contains 14 residues. Germline values: CDR1 SNHLY, CDR2 FYNNEI. CDR3 residues: CASSKDRASYEQYF. The CDR3 nucleotides are TGTGCCAGCAGTAAGGACAGGGCCTCCTACGAGCAGTACTTC.

The CDR3 region has the DNA TGCAGTGCTTGGGAGGACTACGAGCAGTACTTC. It yields the protein CSAWEDYEQYF. V and J are TRBV20-1 and TRBJ2-7, with D possibly matching TRBD2 (6 bases). The V and J ends lost 5 bases and 3 bases respectively, with 8 bases between them. The germline CDR1 and CDR2 sequences are DFQATT and SNEGSKA (reference sequence). This CDR3 has 11 amino acids.

V usage is TRBV5-1 and J usage is TRBJ2-7; TRBD2 aligns across 7 bases. The CDR3 has 15 amino acids. V lost 4 bases to trimming and J lost 1 base; unmatched junction nucleotides: 8. Germline CDR1 is SGHRS and CDR2 is YFSETQ. Here the CDR3 reads CASSRGGGESYEQYF. The CDR3, as DNA: TGCGCCAGCAGCCGCGGGGGAGGCGAGTCCTACGAGCAGTACTTC. Looking up the rest from reference TRBV5-1 and TRBJ2-7 gives the full variable domain: KAGVTQTPRYLIKTRGQQVTLSCSPISGHRSVSWYQQTPGQGLQFLFEYFSETQRNKGNFPGRFSGRQFSNSRSEMNVSTLELGDSALYLCASSRGGGESYEQYFGPGTRLTVT.

The chain has TRBV6-5 and TRBJ2-3; 7 nucleotides align to TRBD2. V trimming: 4 bases; J trimming: 4 bases; junction bases outside the gene matches: 8. Per germline, CDR1 MNHEY and CDR2 SVGAGI. The CDR3 extends over 15 amino acids. The CDR3 sequence: CASSSTSVHADTQYF. The CDR3 DNA sequence: TGTGCCAGCAGTTCCACTAGCGTTCACGCAGATACGCAGTATTTT.

The rearrangement links TRBV11-2 to TRBJ2-3; possibly TRBD2 for D (6 bases). CDR1 is SGHAT and CDR2 is FQNNGV in the germline V gene. The V end was cut by 5 bases, the J end by 5 bases, with 8 bases between. The CDR3 contains 12 residues. CDR3 sequence reads: CASSQRVDTQYF. As DNA, the CDR3 is TGTGCCAGCAGCCAGCGGGTAGATACGCAGTATTTT. The full variable domain, rest sourced from reference TRBV11-2 and TRBJ2-3, is EAGVAQSPRYKIIEKRQSVAFWCNPISGHATLYWYQQILGQGPKLLIQFQNNGVVDDSQLPKDRFSAERLKGVDSTLKIQPAKLEDSAVYLCASSQRVDTQYFGPGTRLTVL.

V gene TRBV19 combines with J gene TRBJ1-5, with D unresolved. CDR3 length: 13 residues. V was cut by 5 bases and J by 7 bases, with 12 bases left in between. The V gene's germline CDR1 is LNHDA and CDR2 SQIVND (reference sequence). The CDR3 spells CASSYTAGQPQHF. DNA of the CDR3: TGTGCCAGTAGTTATACAGCCGGACAGCCCCAGCATTTT.

The chain uses TRBV2 and TRBJ2-5, with TRBD2 as a possible D gene (6 bases). The CDR3 is made up of 14 amino acids. Germline-derived CDR1 and CDR2 are SNHLY and FYNNEI. With 5 bases removed from V and 4 bases from J, the gap between germline ends came to 14 bases. This chain's CDR3 is CASSRTPGGETQYF. CDR3 DNA: TGTGCCAGCAGTAGGACACCCGGGGGAGAGACCCAGTACTTC.

This chain joins TRBV29-1 and TRBJ1-1, with D possibly being TRBD1 (6 bases). CDR1 and CDR2 (germline): SQVTM, ANQGSEA. The germline V and J ends were trimmed by 8 bases and 5 bases, with 18 bases remaining between them. This CDR3 region has 13 residues. In DNA form, the CDR3 reads TGCAGCACGATAACAGGGTTTTGGACTGAAGCTTTCTTT. Its translation is CSTITGFWTEAFF. Drawing the rest from reference TRBV29-1 and TRBJ1-1, the complete variable domain is SAVISQKPSRDICQRGTSLTIQCQVDSQVTMMFWYRQQPGQSLTLIATANQGSEATYESGFVIDKFPISRPNLTFSTLTVSNMSPEDSSIYLCSTITGFWTEAFFGQGTRLTVV.

This rearrangement joins TRBV5-1 to TRBJ2-2; D remains unclear. Looked up from germline, CDR1 is SGHRS and CDR2 is YFSETQ. The CDR3 runs 12 residues. The ends were cut back, 0 bases at V and 7 bases at J, with 4 bases in the middle. CDR3 DNA sequence: TGCGCCAGCAGCTTGGTAGTCGGGGAGCTGTTTTTT. Translating it yields CASSLVVGELFF. Full variable domain (missing parts from reference TRBV5-1 and TRBJ2-2): KAGVTQTPRYLIKTRGQQVTLSCSPISGHRSVSWYQQTPGQGLQFLFEYFSETQRNKGNFPGRFSGRQFSNSRSEMNVSTLELGDSALYLCASSLVVGELFFGEGSRLTVL.

This chain connects TRBV30 to TRBJ2-5; TRBD2 agrees at 14 bases. V gave up 5 bases and J gave up 4 bases; unmatched junction bases: 0. Per germline, CDR1 GTSNPN and CDR2 SVGIG (reference sequence). The CDR3 is made up of 13 amino acids. The CDR3 coding sequence is TGTGCCTGGGGGACTAGCGGGAGAGAGACCCAGTACTTC. This encodes CAWGTSGRETQYF.

This clone came up once. This sequence joins TRBV7-9 and TRBJ1-5; weak D call: TRBD1 (6 bases). This CDR3 spans 13 amino acids. CDR1 is SEHNR, CDR2 FQNEAQ, per germline (reference sequence). Trimming cost V 8 bases and J 7 bases, with 15 bases left between them. The CDR3 spells CASWRRGSQPQHF. CDR3 in DNA: TGTGCCAGCTGGAGAAGGGGGTCCCAGCCCCAGCATTTT.

This chain uses TRBV2 with TRBJ1-2; tentative D call: TRBD1 (5 bases). Germline CDR1 and CDR2: SNHLY and FYNNEI. V dropped 5 bases and J dropped 4 bases, with 14 bases sitting between them. CDR3 length equals 14 residues. Here the CDR3 reads CASSSRQILYGYTF. Here the CDR3 DNA reads TGTGCCAGCAGTAGTAGACAGATCCTCTATGGCTACACCTTC.

This rearrangement joins TRBV7-9 to TRBJ2-2; 7 nucleotides agree with TRBD2. CDR1 and CDR2 from the germline V gene are SEHNR and FQNEAQ (reference sequence). Losses at the gene ends were 4 bases for V and 2 bases for J; bases not matched to a gene: 7. The CDR3 contains 16 residues. For the CDR3, the DNA is TGTGCCAGCAGCTCCACGGGAGGACCTAACACCGGGGAGCTGTTTTTT. It specifies CASSSTGGPNTGELFF.

The chain has TRBV7-3 and TRBJ2-1, with 8 bases matching TRBD2. This CDR3 region has 15 residues. Germline V gene lookup returns CDR1 SGHTA and CDR2 FQGTGA. V was pared by 1 base and J by 4 bases, with 3 bases of the junction left unmatched. The CDR3 loop is CASSLNGGRYNEQFF. In DNA form, the CDR3 reads TGTGCCAGCAGCTTAAATGGCGGGAGGTACAATGAGCAGTTCTTC.

The chain links TRBV4-2 to TRBJ2-2; 8 nucleotides match TRBD2. The germline V gene has CDR1 LGHNA and CDR2 YNFKEQ. The V gene end was trimmed by 1 base and the J gene end by 8 bases; junction bases not matched to a gene: 9. The CDR3 consists of 16 residues. The CDR3 reads CASSQVLVAGTGELFF. The CDR3, as DNA: TGTGCCAGCAGCCAAGTATTGGTAGCGGGGACGGGGGAGCTGTTTTTT.

The V gene is TRBV30, the J gene TRBJ2-2; TRBD2 matches at 10 bases. CDR1 is GTSNPN, CDR2 SVGIG, per germline (reference sequence). The length of the CDR3 is 16 residues. V lost 0 bases to trimming and J lost 5 bases; unmatched junction nucleotides: 6. CDR3 sequence (DNA): TGTGCCTGGAGTGTTGGCCTAGCGGGAGAGACCGGGGAGCTGTTTTTT. Amino acid sequence: CAWSVGLAGETGELFF.

V and J are TRBV7-9 and TRBJ2-3; TRBD1 matches 12 bases. This CDR3 contains 18 residues. Germline-derived CDR1 and CDR2 are SEHNR and FQNEAQ (reference sequence). The V segment lost 5 bases and the J segment 0 bases; nucleotides outside the gene matches: 9. CDR3 in amino acids: CASSTPGTGGLSTDTQYF. CDR3 coding DNA: TGTGCCAGCAGCACCCCCGGGACAGGGGGCCTCAGCACAGATACGCAGTATTTT.

In the case of this clone: Other DNA variants within this sample encode the same CDR3. The genes are TRBV28 and TRBJ2-3, with D possibly being TRBD1 (6 bases). From germline, CDR1 is MDHEN and CDR2 SYDVKM. The ends were cut back, 5 bases at V and 0 bases at J, with 12 bases in the middle. The CDR3 is made up of 15 amino acids. The DNA for the CDR3 is TGTGCCAGCAGTCTCGACAGGCTAAGCACAGATACGCAGTATTTT. As protein: CASSLDRLSTDTQYF.